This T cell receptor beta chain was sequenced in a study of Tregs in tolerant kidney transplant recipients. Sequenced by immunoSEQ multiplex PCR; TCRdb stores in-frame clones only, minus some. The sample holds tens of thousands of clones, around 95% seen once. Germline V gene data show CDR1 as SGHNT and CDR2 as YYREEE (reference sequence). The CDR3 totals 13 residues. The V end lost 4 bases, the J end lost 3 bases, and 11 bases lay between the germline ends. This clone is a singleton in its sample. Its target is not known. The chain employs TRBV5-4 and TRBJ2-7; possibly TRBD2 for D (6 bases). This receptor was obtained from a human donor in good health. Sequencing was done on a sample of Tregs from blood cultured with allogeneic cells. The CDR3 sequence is CASSIGSLYEQYF. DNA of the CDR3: TGTGCCAGCAGCATCGGGAGTCTCTACGAGCAGTACTTC.